A selection of T cell receptor beta chains follows, all from one sample in a study of regulatory T cells in long-lasting Graves disease. TCRdb analysed the multiplex PCR reads with MiXCR anew, one entry per CDR3 protein. Of 350,000 to 500,000 distinct CDR3 sequences in the sample, approximately 14% were seen once. These same records also appear under a second study, on T cells in Graves' hyperthyroidism and ophthalmopathy.

Here the sequenced sample was peripheral blood mononuclear cells (PBMCs), taken at new diagnosis, from a patient treated with antithyroid drugs. The receptors derive from a woman between 45 and 65 years old with Graves disease. The CDR3 runs from the conserved cysteine through the conserved F or W. D genes are given only for firm matches. Expanded clones are given a class, and other clones once, few, many or no size at all.

V gene	J gene	D gene	clone size	CDR3 protein	CDR3 DNA
TRBV28	TRBJ2-7	NA	NA	CASNLWGSEGYEQYF	TGTGCCAGCAACCTTTGGGGTTCAGAAGGCTACGAGCAGTACTTC
TRBV3-1	TRBJ1-1	NA	many	CASSQDWATEAFF	TGTGCCAGCAGCCAAGATTGGGCCACTGAAGCTTTCTTT
TRBV28	TRBJ2-7	TRBD1	many	CASSRPYRGTYEQYF	TGTGCCAGCAGTCGCCCATACAGGGGGACCTACGAGCAGTACTTC
TRBV20-1	TRBJ2-4	TRBD1	NA	CSAKGTGGNIQYF	TGCAGTGCTAAGGGGACAGGGGGAAACATTCAGTACTTC
TRBV10-3	TRBJ2-7	TRBD2	NA	CAISEVSGRAGTWNAYEQYF	TGTGCCATCAGTGAAGTCAGCGGGAGGGCCGGTACCTGGAACGCCTACGAGCAGTACTTC
TRBV9	TRBJ2-2	NA	many	CASSVATSTGELFF	TGTGCCAGCAGCGTAGCTACTTCCACCGGGGAGCTGTTTTTT
TRBV4-1	TRBJ2-7	TRBD1	few	CASTDGQGAIYEQYF	TGCGCCAGCACGGACGGACAGGGGGCAATCTACGAGCAGTACTTC
TRBV6-1	TRBJ2-7	TRBD2	NA	CASSRTAPGLAGFGYEQYF	TGTGCCAGCAGTAGAACCGCACCGGGACTAGCGGGTTTCGGCTACGAGCAGTACTTC
TRBV19	TRBJ1-5	NA	NA	CASSTPRDLEPGQPQHF	TGTGCCAGTAGTACCCCCAGAGACCTCGAACCAGGTCAGCCCCAGCATTTT
TRBV28	TRBJ2-4	TRBD1	few	CASSTDRVKNIQYF	TGTGCCAGCAGCACAGACAGGGTTAAAAACATTCAGTACTTC
TRBV12-3/TRBV12-4	TRBJ2-2	TRBD1	once	CASSDRGLGAGELFF	TGTGCCAGCAGCGACAGGGGTCTAGGAGCCGGGGAGCTGTTTTTT
TRBV6-1	TRBJ1-2	NA	NA	CATREWQGNSYGYTF	TGTGCCACGCGTGAGTGGCAAGGGAACTCCTATGGCTACACCTTC
TRBV11-3	TRBJ2-6	TRBD1	NA	CASSSTGTGGSGANVLTF	TGTGCCAGCAGCTCTACCGGGACAGGGGGCTCTGGGGCCAACGTCCTGACTTTC
TRBV19	TRBJ1-2	TRBD1	few	CASTPGQGDANYGYTF	TGTGCCAGTACCCCGGGACAGGGGGACGCTAACTATGGCTACACCTTC
TRBV20-1	TRBJ2-3	NA	many	CSARKTDTQYF	TGCAGTGCTAGAAAAACAGATACGCAGTATTTT
TRBV30	TRBJ2-1	TRBD2	many	CALASGSGDNEQFF	TGTGCCCTAGCTAGCGGGAGTGGAGACAATGAGCAGTTCTTC
TRBV5-6	TRBJ2-7	NA	NA	CASSLVPGATHEQYF	TGTGCCAGCAGCTTGGTACCAGGGGCCACTCACGAGCAGTACTTC